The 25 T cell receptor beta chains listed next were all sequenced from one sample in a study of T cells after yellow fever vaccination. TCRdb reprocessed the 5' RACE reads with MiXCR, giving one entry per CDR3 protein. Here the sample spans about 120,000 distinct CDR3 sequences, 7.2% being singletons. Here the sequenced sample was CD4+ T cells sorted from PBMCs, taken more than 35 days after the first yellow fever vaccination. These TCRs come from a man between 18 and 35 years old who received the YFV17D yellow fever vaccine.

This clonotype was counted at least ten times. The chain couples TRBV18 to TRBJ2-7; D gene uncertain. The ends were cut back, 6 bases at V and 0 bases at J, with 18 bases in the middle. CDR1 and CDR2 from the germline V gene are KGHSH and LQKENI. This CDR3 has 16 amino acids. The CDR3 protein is CASSLPRGRSSYEQYF. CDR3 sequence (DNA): TGTGCCAGCTCCCTACCACGAGGACGGAGCTCCTACGAGCAGTACTTC.

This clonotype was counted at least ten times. The CDR3 region is CASSLEVPDTQYF. CDR3 bases: TGTGCCAGCAGCTTAGAGGTCCCAGATACGCAGTATTTT. V gene TRBV7-2 combines with J gene TRBJ2-3; no definite D call. Germline CDR1 SGHTA, CDR2 FQGNSA. This CDR3 has 13 amino acids. Trimming cost V 1 base and J 4 bases, with 6 bases left between them.

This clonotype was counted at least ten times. The CDR3 loop reads CASSEGTASYEQYF. The CDR3 coding sequence is TGCGCCAGCAGCGAGGGGACAGCATCCTACGAGCAGTACTTC. V and J are TRBV5-1 and TRBJ2-7; TRBD1 matches 7 bases. Germline loops: CDR1 SGHRS, CDR2 YFSETQ. The CDR3 runs to 14 residues. The V and J ends lost 4 bases and 1 base, in that order; junction bases with no gene match: 5.

In DNA form, the CDR3 reads TGCGCCAGCAGCTTTCCCGAATACAATGCTAGCGGGGGGGCCTACAATGAGCAGTTCTTC. Protein sequence: CASSFPEYNASGGAYNEQFF. The chain is built from TRBV5-1 and TRBJ2-1, with 12 bases matching TRBD2. V lost 2 bases to trimming and J lost 2 bases; unmatched junction nucleotides: 14. Per the germline V gene, CDR1 is SGHRS and CDR2 is YFSETQ. The CDR3 is 20 amino acids.

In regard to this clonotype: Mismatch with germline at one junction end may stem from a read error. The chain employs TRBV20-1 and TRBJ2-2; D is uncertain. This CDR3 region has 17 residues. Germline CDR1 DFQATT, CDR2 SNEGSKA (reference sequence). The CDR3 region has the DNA TGCTGTGCTAGAGATCAGAGACGTAACGCGAACACCGGGGAGCTGTTTTTT. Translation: CCARDQRRNANTGELFF.

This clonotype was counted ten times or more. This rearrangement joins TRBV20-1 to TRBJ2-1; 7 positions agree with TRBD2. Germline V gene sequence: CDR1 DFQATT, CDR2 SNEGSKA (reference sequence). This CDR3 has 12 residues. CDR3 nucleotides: TGCGCCCCCTGGCCTAGCGGCAATGAGCAGTTCTTC. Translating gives CAPWPSGNEQFF.

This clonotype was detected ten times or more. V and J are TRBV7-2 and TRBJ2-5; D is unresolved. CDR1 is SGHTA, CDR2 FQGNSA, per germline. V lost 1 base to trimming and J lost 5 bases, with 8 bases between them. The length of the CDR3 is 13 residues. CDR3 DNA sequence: TGTGCCAGCAGCTTAGACGTACGGGAGACCCAGTACTTC. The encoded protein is CASSLDVRETQYF.

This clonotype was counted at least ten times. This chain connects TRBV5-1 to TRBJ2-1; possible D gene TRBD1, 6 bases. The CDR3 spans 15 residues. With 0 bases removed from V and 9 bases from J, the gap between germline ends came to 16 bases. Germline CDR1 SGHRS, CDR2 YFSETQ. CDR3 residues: CASSLAPGEKSEQFF. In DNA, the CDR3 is TGCGCCAGCAGCTTGGCCCCAGGGGAGAAGAGTGAGCAGTTCTTC. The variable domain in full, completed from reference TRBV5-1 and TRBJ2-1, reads KAGVTQTPRYLIKTRGQQVTLSCSPISGHRSVSWYQQTPGQGLQFLFEYFSETQRNKGNFPGRFSGRQFSNSRSEMNVSTLELGDSALYLCASSLAPGEKSEQFFGPGTRLTVL.

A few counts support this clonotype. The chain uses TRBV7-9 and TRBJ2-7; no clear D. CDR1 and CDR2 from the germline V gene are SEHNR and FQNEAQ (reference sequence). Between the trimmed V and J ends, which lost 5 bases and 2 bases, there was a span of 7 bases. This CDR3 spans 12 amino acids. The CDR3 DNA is TGTGCCAGCAGCCGAAGGACCTACGAGCAGTACTTC. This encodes CASSRRTYEQYF.

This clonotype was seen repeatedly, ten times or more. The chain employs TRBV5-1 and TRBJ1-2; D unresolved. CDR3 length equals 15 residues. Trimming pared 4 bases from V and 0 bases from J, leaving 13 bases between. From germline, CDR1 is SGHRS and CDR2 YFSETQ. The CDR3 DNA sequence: TGCGCCAGCAGCGCGGACGGATTTTCTAACTATGGCTACACCTTC. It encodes CASSADGFSNYGYTF.

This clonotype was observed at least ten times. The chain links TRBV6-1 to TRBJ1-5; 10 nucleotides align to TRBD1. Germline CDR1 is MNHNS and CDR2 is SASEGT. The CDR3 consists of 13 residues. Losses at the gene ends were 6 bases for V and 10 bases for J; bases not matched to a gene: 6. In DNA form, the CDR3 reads TGTGCCAGCAGAAGGACAGGGGGGGCACCCCAGCATTTT. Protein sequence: CASRRTGGAPQHF.

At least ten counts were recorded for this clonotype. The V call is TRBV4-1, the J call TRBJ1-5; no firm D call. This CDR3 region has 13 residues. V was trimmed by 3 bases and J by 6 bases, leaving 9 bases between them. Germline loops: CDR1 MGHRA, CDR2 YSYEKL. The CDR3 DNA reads TGCGCCAGCAGCCAGCCGACTCGTCAGCCCCAGCATTTT. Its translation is CASSQPTRQPQHF.

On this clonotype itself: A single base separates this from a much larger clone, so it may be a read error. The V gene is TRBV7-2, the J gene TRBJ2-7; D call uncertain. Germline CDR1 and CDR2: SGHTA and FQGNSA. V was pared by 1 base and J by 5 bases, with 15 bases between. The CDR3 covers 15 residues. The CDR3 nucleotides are TGTGCCAGCAGCTTAGTTGGGGTGCTATTCGACGAGCAGTACTTC. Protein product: CASSLVGVLFDEQYF. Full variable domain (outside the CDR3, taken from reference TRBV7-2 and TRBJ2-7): GAGVSQSPSNKVTEKGKDVELRCDPISGHTALYWYRQSLGQGLEFLIYFQGNSAPDKSGLPSDRFSAERTGGSVSTLTIQRTQQEDSAVYLCASSLVGVLFDEQYFGPGTRLTVT.

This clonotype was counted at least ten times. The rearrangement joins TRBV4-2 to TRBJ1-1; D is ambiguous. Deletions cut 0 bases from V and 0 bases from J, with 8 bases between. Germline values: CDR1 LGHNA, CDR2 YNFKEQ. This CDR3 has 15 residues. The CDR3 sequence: CASSQEPGMNTEAFF. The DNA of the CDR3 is TGTGCCAGCAGCCAAGAACCGGGGATGAACACTGAAGCTTTCTTT.

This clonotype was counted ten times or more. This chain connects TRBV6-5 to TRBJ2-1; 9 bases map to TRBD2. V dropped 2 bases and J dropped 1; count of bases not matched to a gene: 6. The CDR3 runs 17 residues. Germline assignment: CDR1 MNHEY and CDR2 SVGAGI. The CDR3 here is CASSYGGGALSYNEQFF. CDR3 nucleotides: TGTGCCAGCAGTTACGGCGGGGGGGCGTTGTCCTACAATGAGCAGTTCTTC.

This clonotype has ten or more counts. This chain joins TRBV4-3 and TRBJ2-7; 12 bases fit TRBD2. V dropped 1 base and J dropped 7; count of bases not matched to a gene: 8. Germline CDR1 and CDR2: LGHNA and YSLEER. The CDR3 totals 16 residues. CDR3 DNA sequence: TGCGCCAGCAGCCAAGGACTAGCGGGGGCCCTGTGGGAGCAGTACTTC. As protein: CASSQGLAGALWEQYF.

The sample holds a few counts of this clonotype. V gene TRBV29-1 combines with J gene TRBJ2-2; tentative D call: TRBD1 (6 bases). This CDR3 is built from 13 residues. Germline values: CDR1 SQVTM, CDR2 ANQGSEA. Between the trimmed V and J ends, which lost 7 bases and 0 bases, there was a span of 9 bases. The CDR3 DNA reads TGCAGCGGGGGACATACGAACACCGGGGAGCTGTTTTTT. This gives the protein CSGGHTNTGELFF.

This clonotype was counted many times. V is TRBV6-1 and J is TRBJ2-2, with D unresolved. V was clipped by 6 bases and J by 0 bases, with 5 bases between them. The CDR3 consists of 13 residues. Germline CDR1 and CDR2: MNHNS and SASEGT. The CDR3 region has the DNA TGTGCCAGCAGAGGACCGAACACCGGGGAGCTGTTTTTT. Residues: CASRGPNTGELFF.

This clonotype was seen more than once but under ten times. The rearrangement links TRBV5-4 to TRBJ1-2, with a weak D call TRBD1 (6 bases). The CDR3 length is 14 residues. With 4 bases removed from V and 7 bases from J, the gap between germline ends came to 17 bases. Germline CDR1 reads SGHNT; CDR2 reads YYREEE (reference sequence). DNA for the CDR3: TGTGCCAGCAGCGACCTAAACAGGGATAGTGGCTACACCTTC. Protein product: CASSDLNRDSGYTF.

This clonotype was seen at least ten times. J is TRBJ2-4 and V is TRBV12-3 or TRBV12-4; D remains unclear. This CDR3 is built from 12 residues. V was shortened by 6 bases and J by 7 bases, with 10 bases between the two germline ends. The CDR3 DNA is TGTGCCAGCAGCCCCGTAAGGAACATTCAGTACTTC. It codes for CASSPVRNIQYF.

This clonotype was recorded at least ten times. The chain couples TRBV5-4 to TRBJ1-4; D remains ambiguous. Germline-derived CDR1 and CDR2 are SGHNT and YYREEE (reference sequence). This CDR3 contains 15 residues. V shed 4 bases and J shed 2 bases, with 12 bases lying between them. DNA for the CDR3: TGTGCCAGCAGCCACGGGAGGGAGACTAATGAAAAACTGTTTTTT. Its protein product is CASSHGRETNEKLFF.

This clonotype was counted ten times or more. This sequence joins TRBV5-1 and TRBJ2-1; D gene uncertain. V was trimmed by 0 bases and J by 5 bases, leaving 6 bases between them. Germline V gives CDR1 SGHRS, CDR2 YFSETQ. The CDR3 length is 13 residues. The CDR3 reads CASSLGGHNEQFF. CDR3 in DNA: TGCGCCAGCAGCTTGGGTGGGCACAATGAGCAGTTCTTC.

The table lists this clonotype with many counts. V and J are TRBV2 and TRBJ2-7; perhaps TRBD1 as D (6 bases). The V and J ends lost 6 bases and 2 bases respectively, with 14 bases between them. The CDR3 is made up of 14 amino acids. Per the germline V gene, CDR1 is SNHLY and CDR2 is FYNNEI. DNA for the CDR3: TGTGCCAGCAGAGGGACAACGGAGACCTACGAGCAGTACGTC. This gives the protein CASRGTTETYEQYV.

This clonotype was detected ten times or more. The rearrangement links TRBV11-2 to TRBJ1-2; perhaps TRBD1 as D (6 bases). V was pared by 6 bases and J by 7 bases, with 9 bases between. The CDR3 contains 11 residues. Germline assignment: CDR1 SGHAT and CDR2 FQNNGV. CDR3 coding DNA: TGTGCCAGCAGTACAGGGTTTGGCTACACCTTC. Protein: CASSTGFGYTF.

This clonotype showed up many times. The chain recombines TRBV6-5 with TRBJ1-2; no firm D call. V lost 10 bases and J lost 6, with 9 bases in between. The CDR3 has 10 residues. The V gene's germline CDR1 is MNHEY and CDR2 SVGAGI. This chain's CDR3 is CATYRDGYTF. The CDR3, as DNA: TGTGCCACTTATAGGGATGGCTACACCTTC.